This T cell receptor beta chain was identified during a study of OX40 agonist ivuxolimab in advanced cancers. As for the study in general: Hepatocellular carcinoma, melanoma, renal cell or head and neck cancer occurred in dose-escalation patients. Study-level results: Both blood CD4+ and CD8+ T cells showed clonal growth by week 6 at 0.1 to 3.0 mg/kg.

Produced via immunoSEQ multiplex PCR; TCRdb's table is partial and in-frame only. The sample consists of 78,000 or so clones, 85% of them appearing once. Comment on this clone: The antigen is undetermined.

Germline CDR1 reads LNHDA; CDR2 reads SQIVND (reference sequence). The CDR3 covers 14 residues. The V end was cut by 4 bases, the J end by 0 bases, with 7 bases between. Peripheral blood came from all dose cohorts at three timepoints. The sequence was obtained from an adult with an advanced solid tumor such as melanoma, head and neck, liver or kidney cancer. This chain links TRBV19 with TRBJ2-1; D call uncertain. The specimen comprised CD4+ or CD8+ T cells sorted from blood, sampled in a trial of the OX40 agonist ivuxolimab. The CDR3, as DNA: TGTGCCAGTAGTAGGTTAAGCTCCTACAATGAGCAGTTCTTC. Its translation: CASSRLSSYNEQFF.